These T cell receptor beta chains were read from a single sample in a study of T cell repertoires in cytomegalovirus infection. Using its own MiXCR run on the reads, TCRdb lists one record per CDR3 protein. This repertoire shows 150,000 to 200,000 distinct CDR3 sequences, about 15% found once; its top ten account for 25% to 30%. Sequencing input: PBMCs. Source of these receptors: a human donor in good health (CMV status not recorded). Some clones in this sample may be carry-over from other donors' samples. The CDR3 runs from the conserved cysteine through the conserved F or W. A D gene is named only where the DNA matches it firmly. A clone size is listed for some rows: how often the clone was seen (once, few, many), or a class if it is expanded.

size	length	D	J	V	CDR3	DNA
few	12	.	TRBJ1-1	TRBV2	CASMAENTEAFF	TGTGCCAGCATGGCGGAGAACACTGAAGCTTTCTTT
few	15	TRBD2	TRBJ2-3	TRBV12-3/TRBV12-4	CASSPSGRSTDTQYF	TGTGCCAGCAGCCCTAGCGGGAGAAGCACAGATACGCAGTATTTT
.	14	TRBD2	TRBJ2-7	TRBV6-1	CASSSSGTSGEQYF	TGTGCCAGCAGTTCTAGCGGGACCTCGGGGGAGCAGTACTTC
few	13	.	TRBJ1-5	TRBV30	CAWSAVESQPQHF	TGTGCCTGGAGCGCAGTTGAGAGTCAGCCCCAGCATTTT
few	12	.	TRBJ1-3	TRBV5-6	CASSWGGNTIYF	TGTGCCAGCAGCTGGGGAGGAAACACCATATATTTT
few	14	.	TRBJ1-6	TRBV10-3	CAISESWTAIPLHF	TGTGCCATCAGTGAGTCGTGGACAGCGATTCCCCTCCACTTT
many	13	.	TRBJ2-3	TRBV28	CASTGGSPDTQYF	TGTGCCAGCACGGGGGGCAGCCCAGATACGCAGTATTTT
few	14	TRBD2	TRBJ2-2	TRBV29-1	CSVRRGRLTGELFF	TGCAGCGTTCGACGCGGGAGGCTCACCGGGGAGCTGTTTTTT
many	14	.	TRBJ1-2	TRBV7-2	CASSSHQGTAGYTF	TGTGCCAGCAGCTCACACCAGGGGACGGCTGGCTACACCTTC
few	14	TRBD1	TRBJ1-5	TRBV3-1	CASSQRQGGQPQHF	TGTGCCAGCAGCCAACGCCAGGGGGGCCAGCCCCAGCATTTT
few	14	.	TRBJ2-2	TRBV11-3	CASSFQVDTGELFF	TGTGCCAGCAGCTTTCAGGTGGACACCGGGGAGCTGTTTTTT
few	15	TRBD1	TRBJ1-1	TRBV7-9	CASSLDRTMNTEAFF	TGTGCCAGCAGCTTGGACAGGACTATGAACACTGAAGCTTTCTTT
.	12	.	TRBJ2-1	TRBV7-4	CVGNGRDDEQFF	TGTGTCGGGAACGGGAGAGATGATGAGCAGTTCTTC
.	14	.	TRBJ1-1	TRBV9	CASSVGPYNGEAFF	TGTGCCAGCAGCGTAGGGCCTTACAACGGAGAAGCTTTCTTT
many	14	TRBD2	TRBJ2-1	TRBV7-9	CASSIRPGGNEQFF	TGTGCCAGCAGCATTAGGCCCGGGGGGAATGAGCAGTTCTTC
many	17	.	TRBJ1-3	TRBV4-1	CASSQARTGGARNTIYF	TGCGCCAGCAGCCAAGCCCGGACTGGAGGAGCCCGAAACACCATATATTTT
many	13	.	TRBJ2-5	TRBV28	CASSPLAVGDQYF	TGTGCCAGCAGTCCCCTGGCGGTAGGGGACCAGTACTTC
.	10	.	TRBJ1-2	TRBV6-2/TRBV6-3	CASRKTGYTF	TGTGCCAGCAGGAAAACGGGCTACACCTTC
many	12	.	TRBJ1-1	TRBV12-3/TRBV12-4	CASSLRNTEAFF	TGTGCCAGCAGTTTACGGAACACTGAAGCTTTCTTT
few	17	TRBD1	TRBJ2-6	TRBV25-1	CASSGRDRSSGANVLTF	TGTGCCAGCAGTGGTCGGGACAGGAGCTCTGGGGCCAACGTCCTGACTTTC
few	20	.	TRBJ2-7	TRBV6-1	CASSEALRWSKGPKDHEQYF	TGTGCCAGCAGTGAAGCGCTTCGGTGGAGTAAAGGGCCAAAGGACCACGAGCAGTACTTC
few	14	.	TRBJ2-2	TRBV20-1	CSASRFGFSGELFF	TGCAGTGCCTCAAGGTTCGGTTTTTCCGGGGAGCTGTTTTTT
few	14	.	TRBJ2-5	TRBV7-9	CASSYTAPVGTQYF	TGTGCCAGCAGCTACACAGCGCCAGTGGGGACCCAGTACTTC
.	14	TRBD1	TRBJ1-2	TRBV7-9	CASSAGQEFYGYTF	TGTGCCAGCAGCGCCGGACAGGAGTTCTATGGCTACACCTTC
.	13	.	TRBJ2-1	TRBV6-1	CASSVESQGVQFF	TGTGCCAGCAGTGTTGAATCACAGGGCGTGCAGTTCTTC
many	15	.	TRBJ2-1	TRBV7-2	CASSPPGSYYNEQFF	TGTGCCAGCTCCCCCCCCGGGTCCTACTACAATGAGCAGTTCTTC
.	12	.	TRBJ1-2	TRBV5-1	CASSLDRTGYTF	TGCGCCAGCAGCTTGGACAGGACGGGCTACACCTTC
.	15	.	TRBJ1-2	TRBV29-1	CSGSPGGGLLQSYTF	TGCAGCGGATCCCCGGGGGGGGGTCTCCTCCAGAGCTACACCTTC
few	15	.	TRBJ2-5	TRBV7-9	CASSLGSSPGETQYF	TGTGCCAGCAGCTTAGGGTCCAGTCCGGGAGAGACCCAGTACTTC
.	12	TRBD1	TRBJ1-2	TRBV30	CATGQGSYGYTF	TGTGCCACCGGACAGGGAAGTTATGGCTACACCTTC
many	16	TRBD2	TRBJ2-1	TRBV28	CASSPSGSGIDNEQFF	TGTGCCAGCAGCCCTAGCGGGAGCGGGATAGACAATGAGCAGTTCTTC
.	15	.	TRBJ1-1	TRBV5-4	CASSLPQGMNTEAFF	TGTGCCAGCAGCCTACCACAGGGAATGAACACTGAAGCTTTCTTT
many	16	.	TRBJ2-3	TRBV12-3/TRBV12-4	CASSRGLGSPTDTQYF	TGTGCCAGCAGTCGCGGGCTAGGGTCCCCTACAGATACGCAGTATTTT
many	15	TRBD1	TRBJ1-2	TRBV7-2	CASSFPGTGGWGYTF	TGTGCCAGCAGCTTTCCCGGGACAGGGGGTTGGGGCTACACCTTC
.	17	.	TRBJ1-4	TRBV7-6	CASSFITGPATNEKLFF	TGTGCCAGCAGCTTCATAACAGGCCCTGCAACTAATGAAAAACTGTTTTTT